The source of this T cell receptor (beta chain) is a study of cytomegalovirus exposure and HLA in healthy donors. The wider study: Later, an analysis reported that the 130 or so validation repertoires had used the same platform as the roughly 680 first-cohort repertoires.

The assay was immunoSEQ multiplex PCR, and TCRdb's table has in-frame clones only and misses some. This table holds some 150,000 clones, 80% to 95% found once. V dropped 10 bases and J dropped 7; count of bases not matched to a gene: 5. The CDR3 totals 11 residues. Looked up from germline, CDR1 is ENHRY and CDR2 is SYGVKD. The sequenced sample consisted of PBMCs. The receptor's source is a man between 18 and 29 years old in good health and CMV-seronegative. The chain is built from TRBV10-3 and TRBJ1-2, with 8 nucleotides matching TRBD1. CDR3 in amino acids: CATAGGRGYTF. Here the CDR3 DNA reads TGTGCCACCGCAGGGGGCCGTGGCTACACCTTC.